Following are 15 T cell receptor beta chains from one sample sequenced in a study of T cell changes during pregnancy in multiple sclerosis. Some clones are missing from TCRdb's copy, which holds only in-frame ones; the method was immunoSEQ multiplex PCR. Of 30,000 to 45,000 clones detected, 80% to 90% appear once; the ten largest clones hold about 1.2%. The sequencing used CD4+ T cells from peripheral blood mononuclear cells, collected before pregnancy. The receptors come from a female donor with multiple sclerosis, enrolled in a pregnancy study.

The V call is TRBV5-4, the J call TRBJ1-1; TRBD1 is a possible D gene (5 bases). The CDR3 runs 14 residues. The germline V and J ends were trimmed by 4 bases and 7 bases, with 17 bases remaining between them. Germline assignment: CDR1 SGHNT and CDR2 YYREEE (reference sequence). CDR3 protein: CASSPRTRLGEAFF. The CDR3 DNA reads TGTGCCAGCAGCCCACGGACACGCTTGGGTGAAGCTTTCTTT. The full variable domain, its missing parts supplied by reference TRBV5-4 and TRBJ1-1, is ETGVTQSPTHLIKTRGQQVTLRCSSQSGHNTVSWYQQALGQGPQFIFQYYREEENGRGNFPPRFSGLQFPNYSSELNVNALELDDSALYLCASSPRTRLGEAFFGQGTRLTVV.

This rearrangement joins TRBV7-2 to TRBJ2-3; weak D call: TRBD2 (6 bases). Germline CDR1 is SGHTA and CDR2 is FQGNSA. Trimming removed 5 bases at V and 0 bases at J, with 12 bases between. CDR3 length: 15 amino acids. The CDR3 bases are TGTGCCAGCAGCCCCCTTGGAGGGAGCACAGATACGCAGTATTTT. It specifies CASSPLGGSTDTQYF.

The chain recombines TRBV12-5 with TRBJ2-2; 10 nucleotides match TRBD1. Germline assignment: CDR1 LGHNT and CDR2 FRNRAP. CDR3 length equals 16 residues. The trim removed 7 bases at V and 0 bases at J, leaving 5 bases unmatched. In DNA, the CDR3 is TGTGCTAGTGCTCAGGACAGGGGGACGAACACCGGGGAGCTGTTTTTT. The encoded protein is CASAQDRGTNTGELFF. The full variable domain, in which reference TRBV12-5 and TRBJ2-2 provide the parts outside the CDR3, is DARVTQTPRHKVTEMGQEVTMRCQPILGHNTVFWYRQTMMQGLELLAYFRNRAPLDDSGMPKDRFSAEMPDATLATLKIQPSEPRDSAVYFCASAQDRGTNTGELFFGEGSRLTVL.

The chain employs TRBV6-1 and TRBJ1-1; TRBD1 matches 8 bases. This CDR3 is built from 15 residues. The germline gives CDR1 MNHNS, CDR2 SASEGT. J was trimmed by 1 base and V by 5 bases; bases with no gene match: 6. CDR3 sequence: CASSSYRGKNTEAFF. CDR3 nucleotide sequence: TGTGCCAGCAGTAGTTACAGGGGGAAGAACACTGAAGCTTTCTTT.

The chain joins TRBV2 to TRBJ2-1; maybe TRBD2 (6 bases). V gave up 5 bases and J gave up 6 bases, with 8 bases separating them. Germline-derived CDR1 and CDR2 are SNHLY and FYNNEI. The CDR3 spans 12 residues. The CDR3 DNA reads as TGTGCCAGCAGTATCGGGGGCAATGAGCAGTTCTTC. Its translation: CASSIGGNEQFF.

The chain carries TRBV5-6 and TRBJ2-1, with TRBD1 identical over 8 bases. This CDR3 region has 14 residues. Trimming at V came to 2 bases and at J to 7 bases, leaving 5 bases not matched to a gene. Germline CDR1 and CDR2: SGHDT and YYEEEE. The CDR3 is CASSFTDRVNEQFF. The DNA for the CDR3 is TGTGCCAGCAGCTTCACGGACAGGGTGAATGAGCAGTTCTTC.

The J gene is TRBJ2-7, the V gene TRBV7-6; a weak D match, TRBD1 (5 bases). There are 14 residues in the CDR3. The V gene's germline CDR1 is SGHVS and CDR2 FNYEAQ. Trimming left V 1 base short and J 5 bases short, with 12 bases between. CDR3 nucleotides: TGTGCCAGCAGCTTAGAGGCAGGGTCCCACGAGCAGTACTTC. Amino acids: CASSLEAGSHEQYF.

The table lists this clone with a count of one. CDR3 sequence: CASSGDGGYEQYF. The CDR3, as DNA: TGCGCCAGCAGCGGGGACGGGGGCTACGAGCAGTACTTC. The rearrangement joins TRBV5-1 to TRBJ2-7; possibly TRBD2 for D (6 bases). V was cut by 4 bases and J by 3 bases, with 11 bases left in between. CDR1 SGHRS and CDR2 YFSETQ come from the germline V gene. This CDR3 is 13 amino acids long.

V and J are TRBV6-6 and TRBJ2-3, with a possible D match to TRBD1 (5 bases). The CDR3 loop spans 14 amino acids. V lost 6 bases to trimming and J lost 2 bases, with 12 bases between them. CDR1 and CDR2 (germline): MNHNY, SVGAGI (reference sequence). CDR3 sequence: CASRGEGLTDTQYF. The CDR3 coding sequence is TGTGCCAGCAGAGGGGAAGGGCTCACAGATACGCAGTATTTT.

The chain carries TRBV4-2 and TRBJ2-7; D gene ambiguous. Trimming pared 4 bases from V and 5 bases from J, leaving 15 bases between. Looked up from germline, CDR1 is LGHNA and CDR2 is YNFKEQ. The CDR3 extends over 14 amino acids. The CDR3, as DNA: TGTGCCAGCAGCCCCCCCCTTGCCCGAGACGAGCAGTACTTC. Amino acid sequence: CASSPPLARDEQYF.

This chain links TRBV11-2 with TRBJ1-2, with D tentatively TRBD1 (6 bases). The ends were cut back, 6 bases at V and 8 bases at J, with 13 bases in the middle. CDR1 and CDR2 (germline): SGHAT, FQNNGV. This CDR3 is built from 12 residues. The CDR3 nucleotides read TGTGCCAGCAGTATAACAGGGAGAGGCTACACCTTC. Protein: CASSITGRGYTF.

The V and J genes are TRBV5-1 and TRBJ2-7; 7 positions match TRBD2. Germline loops: CDR1 SGHRS, CDR2 YFSETQ. The CDR3 has 15 amino acids. The junction had 7 bases not matched to a gene; V was cut back by 4 bases and J by 0 bases. The CDR3 DNA reads TGCGCCAGCAGCGACTTAACTAGCGCCTCCTACGAGCAGTACTTC. Protein sequence: CASSDLTSASYEQYF.

The gene calls are TRBV9 and TRBJ2-3, with TRBD2 as a possible D gene (5 bases). V was clipped by 2 bases and J by 3 bases, with 16 bases between them. Germline CDR1 reads SGDLS; CDR2 reads YYNGEE. The length of the CDR3 is 16 residues. The CDR3 protein is CASSVGGPGRTDTQYF. In DNA, the CDR3 is TGTGCCAGCAGCGTTGGCGGGCCGGGGAGAACAGATACGCAGTATTTT.

The rearrangement links TRBV2 to TRBJ2-2, with 10 bases lining up with TRBD1. Per the germline V gene, CDR1 is SNHLY and CDR2 is FYNNEI. Trimming cost V 8 bases and J 6 bases; bases outside gene matches: 6. The CDR3 consists of 14 residues. CDR3 sequence: CASLGQGEAGELFF. The CDR3 coding sequence is TGTGCCAGCCTCGGACAGGGGGAGGCCGGGGAGCTGTTTTTT.

The genes are TRBV5-8 and TRBJ2-5; D possibly corresponds to TRBD1 (6 bases). Between the trimmed V and J ends, which lost 1 base and 4 bases, there was a span of 14 bases. Germline CDR1 is SGHTS and CDR2 is YDEGEE. CDR3 length: 15 residues. DNA for the CDR3: TGTGCCAGCAGCTTGCTGTCCCAGGGGCGAGAGACCCAGTACTTC. It is translated as CASSLLSQGRETQYF.